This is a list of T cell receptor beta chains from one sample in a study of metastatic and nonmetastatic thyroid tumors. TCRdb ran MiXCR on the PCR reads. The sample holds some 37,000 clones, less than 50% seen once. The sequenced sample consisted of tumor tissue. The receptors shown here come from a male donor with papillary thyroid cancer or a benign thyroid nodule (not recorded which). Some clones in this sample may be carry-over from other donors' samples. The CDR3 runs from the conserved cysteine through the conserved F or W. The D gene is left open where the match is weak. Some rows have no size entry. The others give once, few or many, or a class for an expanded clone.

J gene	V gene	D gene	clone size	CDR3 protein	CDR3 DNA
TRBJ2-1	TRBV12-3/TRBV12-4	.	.	CASSPDSTRQFF	TGTGCCAGCAGCCCGGACTCAACACGACAGTTCTTC
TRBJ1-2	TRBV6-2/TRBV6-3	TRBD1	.	CASSSFPGQGNPWGYTF	TGTGCCAGCAGTTCTTTTCCGGGACAGGGCAACCCATGGGGCTACACCTTC
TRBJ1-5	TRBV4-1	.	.	CASSQGRAPNQPQHF	TGCGCCAGCAGCCAAGGCAGGGCCCCCAATCAGCCCCAGCATTTT
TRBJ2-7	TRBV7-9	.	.	CASSLDAAYEQYF	TGTGCCAGCAGCTTAGATGCCGCCTACGAGCAGTACTTC
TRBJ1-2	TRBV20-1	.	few	CSARDPGTFPF	TGCAGTGCTAGAGATCCCGGGACTTTCCCTTTC
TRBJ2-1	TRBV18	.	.	CASSSGGRRDNWQFF	TGTGCCAGCTCCTCGGGGGGCAGACGAGACAATTGGCAGTTCTTC
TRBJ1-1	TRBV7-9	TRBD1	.	CASRGTGTLTEAFF	TGTGCCAGCAGGGGGACAGGGACACTCACTGAAGCTTTCTTT
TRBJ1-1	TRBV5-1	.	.	CASSLDGVGGAFF	TGCGCCAGCAGCTTGGATGGTGTCGGTGGAGCTTTCTTT
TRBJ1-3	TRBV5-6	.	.	CASSRPPRGAGNTIYF	TGTGCCAGCAGCCGGCCCCCTCGGGGGGCGGGAAACACCATATATTTT
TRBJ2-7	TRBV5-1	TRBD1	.	CASRGTGRYEQYF	TGCGCCAGCAGGGGGACAGGGCGCTACGAGCAGTACTTC
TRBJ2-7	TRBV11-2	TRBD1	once	CASSSRDRGRYEQYF	TGTGCCAGCAGCTCCCGGGACAGGGGGCGATACGAGCAGTACTTC
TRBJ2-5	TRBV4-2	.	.	CASSQDEGFQETQYF	TGTGCCAGCAGCCAAGATGAAGGATTCCAAGAGACCCAGTACTTC
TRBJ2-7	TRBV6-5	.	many	CASSYSTGHLYEQYF	TGTGCCAGCAGTTACTCTACGGGACACCTCTACGAGCAGTACTTC
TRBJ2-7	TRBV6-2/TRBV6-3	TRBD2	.	CASIKLGLAGGYEQYF	TGTGCCAGCATCAAACTCGGACTAGCGGGAGGGTACGAGCAGTACTTC
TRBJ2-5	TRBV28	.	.	CASSLEGLLQETQYF	TGTGCCAGCAGTTTAGAGGGCTTACTCCAAGAGACCCAGTACTTC
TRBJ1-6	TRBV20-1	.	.	CSARDWGDPAGSPLHF	TGCAGTGCTAGAGATTGGGGGGACCCAGCGGGCTCACCCCTCCACTTT
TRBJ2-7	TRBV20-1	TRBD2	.	CSARWIAGGSYEQYF	TGCAGTGCTAGATGGATAGCGGGAGGCTCCTACGAGCAGTACTTC
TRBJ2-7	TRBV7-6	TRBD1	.	CASSPGTGGDEQYF	TGTGCCAGCAGCCCAGGGACAGGGGGCGACGAGCAGTACTTC
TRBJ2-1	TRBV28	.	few	CASSFGLGAYNEQFF	TGTGCCAGCAGTTTCGGTTTGGGCGCCTACAATGAGCAGTTCTTC
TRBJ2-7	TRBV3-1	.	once	CASSQGRGVVAYEQYF	TGTGCCAGCAGCCAAGGTAGAGGGGTTGTAGCCTACGAGCAGTACTTC
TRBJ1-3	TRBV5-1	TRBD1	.	CASSLDSRDSRILSGNTIYF	TGCGCCAGCAGCTTGGATTCCCGGGACAGCAGGATACTCTCTGGAAACACCATATATTTT
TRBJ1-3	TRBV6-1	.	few	CASIQDSGNTIYF	TGTGCCAGCATCCAGGACTCTGGAAACACCATATATTTT
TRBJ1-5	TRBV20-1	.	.	CSAKGPGVDQPQHF	TGCAGTGCTAAGGGTCCGGGGGTGGATCAGCCCCAGCATTTT
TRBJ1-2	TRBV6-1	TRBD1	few	CASTTGTGVGGYTF	TGTGCCAGCACTACCGGGACAGGGGTTGGTGGCTACACCTTC
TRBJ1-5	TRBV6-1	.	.	CASRLTSLDNQPQHF	TGTGCCAGCAGGCTCACTAGTTTGGACAATCAGCCCCAGCATTTT
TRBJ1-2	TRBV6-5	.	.	CASSYSVRGYGYTF	TGTGCCAGCAGTTACTCGGTTAGAGGGTATGGCTACACCTTC
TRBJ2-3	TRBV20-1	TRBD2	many	CSARDQLGLAGVGRTDTQYF	TGCAGTGCTAGAGATCAGTTGGGACTAGCGGGAGTAGGGAGGACAGATACGCAGTATTTT
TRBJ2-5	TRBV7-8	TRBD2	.	CASSLALGGGTQYF	TGTGCCAGCAGCTTAGCTCTCGGGGGGGGGACCCAGTACTTC
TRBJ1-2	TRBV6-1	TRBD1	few	CASSGGTGGGYTF	TGTGCCAGCAGTGGGGGGACAGGCGGTGGCTACACCTTC
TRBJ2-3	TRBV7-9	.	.	CASSYGSGIDTQYF	TGTGCCAGCAGTTACGGGTCAGGGATAGATACGCAGTATTTT
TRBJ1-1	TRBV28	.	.	CASSLNPGPEAFF	TGTGCCAGCAGTTTAAACCCCGGCCCTGAAGCTTTCTTT
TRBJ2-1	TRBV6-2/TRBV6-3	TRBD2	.	CASSSGLAGINEQFF	TGTGCCAGCAGTTCGGGACTAGCGGGAATCAATGAGCAGTTCTTC
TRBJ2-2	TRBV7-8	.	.	CASSLGQSTGELFF	TGTGCCAGCAGCTTAGGACAGAGTACCGGGGAGCTGTTTTTT
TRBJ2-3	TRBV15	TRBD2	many	CATSRDTLAGAEADTQYF	TGTGCCACCAGCAGAGATACCCTAGCGGGAGCCGAGGCGGATACGCAGTATTTT
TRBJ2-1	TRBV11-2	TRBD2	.	CASTLGGYEQFF	TGTGCCAGCACCCTGGGGGGGTATGAGCAGTTCTTC
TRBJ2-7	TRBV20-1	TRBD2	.	CSARDTGTSGGGYYEQYF	TGCAGTGCTAGAGATACCGGGACTAGCGGGGGGGGTTACTACGAGCAGTACTTC
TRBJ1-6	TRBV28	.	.	CASSLGDRKNSPLHF	TGTGCCAGCAGTTTAGGAGACAGGAAGAATTCACCCCTCCACTTT
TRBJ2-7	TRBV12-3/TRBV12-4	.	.	CASSPSLGYEQYF	TGTGCCAGCAGTCCGTCATTAGGGTACGAGCAGTACTTC
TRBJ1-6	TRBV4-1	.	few	CASSQAPGRTPLHF	TGCGCCAGCAGCCAAGCTCCAGGGAGGACACCCCTCCACTTT
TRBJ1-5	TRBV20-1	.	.	CSVMSGPNQPQHF	TGCAGTGTGATGTCCGGGCCGAATCAGCCCCAGCATTTT
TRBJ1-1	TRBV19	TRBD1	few	CASSQTGRTEAFF	TGTGCCAGTAGTCAGACAGGGAGGACTGAAGCTTTCTTT
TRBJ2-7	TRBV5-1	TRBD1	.	CASSFGQGANEQYF	TGCGCCAGCAGCTTCGGACAGGGGGCCAACGAGCAGTACTTC
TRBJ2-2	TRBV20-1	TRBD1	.	CSATDRGRTGELFF	TGCAGTGCCACGGACAGGGGGCGAACCGGGGAGCTGTTTTTT
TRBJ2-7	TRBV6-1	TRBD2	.	CASSHQPGLANDEQYF	TGTGCCAGCAGTCACCAGCCGGGACTAGCGAACGACGAGCAGTACTTC
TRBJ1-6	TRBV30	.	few	CAWSGLSGIRNSPLHF	TGTGCCTGGAGTGGTTTATCCGGCATCCGAAATTCACCCCTCCACTTT
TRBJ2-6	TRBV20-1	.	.	CSARRGVASGANVLTF	TGCAGTGCTAGAAGAGGGGTCGCCTCTGGGGCCAACGTCCTGACTTTC
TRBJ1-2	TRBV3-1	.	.	CASSPQGSSGYGNTF	TGTGCCAGCAGCCCCCAAGGATCTTCTGGCTATGGCAACACCTTC
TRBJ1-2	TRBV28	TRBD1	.	CASTDRAHGYTF	TGTGCCAGCACCGACAGGGCACATGGCTACACCTTC
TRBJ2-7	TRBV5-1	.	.	CASSLSPGLYEQYF	TGCGCCAGCAGCTTATCTCCAGGGTTATACGAGCAGTACTTC
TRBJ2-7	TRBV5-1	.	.	CASSLGLVGYEQYF	TGCGCCAGCAGCTTGGGTTTAGTCGGTTACGAGCAGTACTTC
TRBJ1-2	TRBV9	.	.	CASSVLDHYTF	TGTGCCAGCAGCGTACTGGACCACTACACCTTC
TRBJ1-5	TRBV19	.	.	CASSIETGLGQPQHF	TGTGCCAGTAGTATCGAGACGGGACTCGGGCAGCCCCAGCATTTT
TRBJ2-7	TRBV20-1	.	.	CSAFVPLVYEQYF	TGCAGTGCTTTTGTTCCTCTTGTCTACGAGCAGTACTTC
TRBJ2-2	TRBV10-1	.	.	CASSDFDRTNTGELFF	TGCGCCAGCAGTGATTTTGACAGGACCAACACCGGGGAGCTGTTTTTT
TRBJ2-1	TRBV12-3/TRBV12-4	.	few	CASSWDSNEQFF	TGTGCCAGCAGTTGGGACTCGAATGAGCAGTTCTTC
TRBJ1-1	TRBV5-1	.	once	CASSLAGRGTEAFF	TGCGCCAGCAGCCTAGCGGGGAGGGGGACTGAAGCTTTCTTT
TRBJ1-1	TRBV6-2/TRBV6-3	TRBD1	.	CASSDDRVIFF	TGTGCCAGCAGCGACGACAGGGTAATTTTCTTT
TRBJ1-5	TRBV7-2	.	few	CASSLRRNQPQHF	TGTGCCAGCAGCTTGCGGCGCAATCAGCCCCAGCATTTT